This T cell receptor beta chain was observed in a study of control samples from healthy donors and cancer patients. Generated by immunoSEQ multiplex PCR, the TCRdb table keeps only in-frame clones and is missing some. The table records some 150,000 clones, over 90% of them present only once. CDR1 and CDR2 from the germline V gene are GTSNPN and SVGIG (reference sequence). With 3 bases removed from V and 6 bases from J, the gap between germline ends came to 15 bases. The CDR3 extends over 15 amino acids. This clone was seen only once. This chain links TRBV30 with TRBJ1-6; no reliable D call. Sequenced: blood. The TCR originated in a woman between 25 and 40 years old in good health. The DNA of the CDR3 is TGTGCCTGGAGGGCGACCCGGGCGAGTAATTCACCCCTCCACTTT. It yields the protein CAWRATRASNSPLHF. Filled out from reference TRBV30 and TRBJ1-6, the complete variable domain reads SQTIHQWPATLVQPVGSPLSLECTVEGTSNPNLYWYRQAAGRGLQLLFYSVGIGQISSEVPQNLSASRPQDRQFILSSKKLLLSDSGFYLCAWRATRASNSPLHFGNGTRLTVT.